The 19 T cell receptor beta chains below come from one sample, sequenced in a study of metastatic and nonmetastatic thyroid tumors. Thyroid surgery took place with no prior treatment in any patient. With MiXCR, TCRdb reprocessed the PCR reads. The sample records about 32,000 clones, 15% to 20% being singletons. Material: blood. The source of these receptors is a female donor with papillary thyroid cancer or a benign thyroid nodule (not recorded which). Some clones in this sample may be carry-over from other donors' samples.

The chain uses TRBV30 and TRBJ2-1; possible D gene TRBD2, 6 bases. Trimming pared 7 bases from V and 4 bases from J, leaving 8 bases between. The CDR3 is made up of 11 amino acids. The V gene's germline CDR1 is GTSNPN and CDR2 SVGIG (reference sequence). This CDR3 is CASRGYNEQFF. CDR3 DNA: TGTGCCTCCCGGGGGTACAATGAGCAGTTCTTC.

In its sample, this clone is medium-sized. This sequence joins TRBV13 and TRBJ1-5, with unresolved D. The CDR3 contains 12 residues. The germline CDR1 and CDR2 sequences are PRHDT and FYEKMQ (reference sequence). The ends were cut back, 3 bases at V and 5 bases at J, with 5 bases in the middle. The DNA for the CDR3 is TGTGCCAGCAGCTTGGAGGATCAGCCCCAGCATTTT. As protein: CASSLEDQPQHF.

This clone was seen a handful of times. This chain connects TRBV20-1 to TRBJ2-6; D call uncertain. This CDR3 spans 14 amino acids. Germline CDR1 DFQATT, CDR2 SNEGSKA (reference sequence). The V end was cut by 0 bases, the J end by 1 base, with 4 bases between. CDR3 sequence (DNA): TGCAGTGCTAGAGAACTATCTGGGGCCAACGTCCTGACTTTC. This codes for CSARELSGANVLTF.

This rearrangement joins TRBV10-3 to TRBJ2-2; TRBD1 might be the D (6 bases). Trimming removed 3 bases at V and 7 bases at J, with 12 bases between. The CDR3 is made up of 14 amino acids. Germline loops: CDR1 ENHRY, CDR2 SYGVKD. The CDR3 region is CAISEVGAGGELFF. CDR3 in DNA: TGTGCCATCAGTGAAGTGGGGGCTGGCGGGGAGCTGTTTTTT.

The rearrangement uses TRBV18 and TRBJ2-7, with TRBD2 matching over 10 bases. V shed 4 bases and J 6 bases; nucleotides not matched to a gene: 15. The CDR3 runs 17 residues. The germline gives CDR1 KGHSH, CDR2 LQKENI. CDR3 amino acids: CASSLCTSGAPGAEQYF. The DNA of the CDR3 is TGTGCCAGCTCACTGTGTACTAGCGGGGCGCCAGGCGCCGAGCAGTACTTC. The entire variable domain, with the rest obtained from reference TRBV18 and TRBJ2-7, is as follows: NAGVMQNPRHLVRRRGQEARLRCSPMKGHSHVYWYRQLPEEGLKFMVYLQKENIIDESGMPKERFSAEFPKEGPSILRIQQVVRGDSAAYFCASSLCTSGAPGAEQYFGPGTRLTVT.

This clone was seen many times. V is TRBV4-2 and J is TRBJ2-2; D is perhaps TRBD1 (8 bases). There are 13 residues in the CDR3. Germline CDR1 LGHNA, CDR2 YNFKEQ. The V end was cut by 11 bases, the J end by 4 bases, with 14 bases between. CDR3 sequence (DNA): TGTGCCGGGGGGGACAGGACCACCGGGGAGCTGTTTTTT. Translation gives CAGGDRTTGELFF.

The chain employs TRBV19 and TRBJ2-2; unclear D gene. CDR3 length equals 13 residues. V shed 5 bases and J shed 7 bases, with 11 bases lying between them. The germline CDR1 and CDR2 sequences are LNHDA and SQIVND (reference sequence). The DNA for the CDR3 is TGTGCCAGTAGTCTACACTCCGGCGGGGAGCTGTTTTTT. This sequence encodes CASSLHSGGELFF.

This clone has a count of ten or more. The rearrangement links TRBV18 to TRBJ1-5; 7 bases fit TRBD1. There are 15 residues in the CDR3. Germline loops: CDR1 KGHSH, CDR2 LQKENI. With 6 bases clipped from V and 2 bases from J, the junction kept 7 bases outside the gene matches. The CDR3 is CASSRTGDGNQPQHF. Written as DNA, the CDR3 is TGTGCCAGCTCGAGAACAGGGGATGGCAATCAGCCCCAGCATTTT. Combining the CDR3 with reference TRBV18 and TRBJ1-5 gives the whole variable domain NAGVMQNPRHLVRRRGQEARLRCSPMKGHSHVYWYRQLPEEGLKFMVYLQKENIIDESGMPKERFSAEFPKEGPSILRIQQVVRGDSAAYFCASSRTGDGNQPQHFGDGTRLSIL.

This clone was recorded at least ten times. A read error may be the cause here, since a much bigger clone is one base away. This chain connects TRBV9 to TRBJ2-1; 8 bases align to TRBD2. In germline, CDR1 is SGDLS, CDR2 YYNGEE. Trimming removed 0 bases from V and 13 bases from J; junction bases left unmatched: 9. The CDR3 covers 14 residues. This CDR3 is CASSVESLAGGQFF. The CDR3 bases are TGTGCCAGCAGCGTAGAGTCCCTAGCGGGCGGACAGTTCTTC.

This clone was seen at least ten times. It may be a read error: a sequence one base away is much more abundant. Because it lacks the conserved phenylalanine or tryptophan at the end, this CDR3 is likely a read error. The chain uses TRBV2 and TRBJ1-4, with D perhaps TRBD1 (5 bases). This CDR3 has 11 residues. CDR1 and CDR2 (germline): SNHLY, FYNNEI. V was clipped by 8 bases and J by 8 bases, with 9 bases between them. Here the CDR3 DNA reads TGTGCCAGCTGGGGCGGAGAAAAACTGTTTCTT. Encoded protein: CASWGGEKLFL.

Remarks on this clone: No conserved phenylalanine or tryptophan is present at the end of the CDR3, so a read error is the likely explanation. The chain is built from TRBV20-1 and TRBJ2-6; D may be TRBD1 or TRBD2 (5 bases each). The CDR3 covers 13 residues. Germline CDR1 reads DFQATT; CDR2 reads SNEGSKA (reference sequence). The CDR3 spells CGTQLSGANVLTL. DNA for the CDR3: TGCGGGACCCAACTCTCTGGGGCCAACGTCCTGACTCTC.

A word on this clone: The junction differs from germline at one of its ends, possibly a read error. The V gene is TRBV6-1, the J gene TRBJ1-1; 8 bases map to TRBD1. The CDR3 sequence is 14 residues long. In germline, CDR1 is MNHNS, CDR2 SASEGT. This CDR3 is CANSEVGQGADAFF. Here the CDR3 DNA reads TGTGCCAACAGTGAGGTGGGTCAGGGGGCTGACGCTTTCTTT.

This clone occurred many times. The genes are TRBV20-1 and TRBJ2-7, with 7 bases that match TRBD2. After removal of 3 bases from V and 2 bases from J, the junction contained 4 bases not matched to a gene. This CDR3 is 13 amino acids long. Germline CDR1 is DFQATT and CDR2 is SNEGSKA (reference sequence). The CDR3 region has the DNA TGCAGTGCTAGCTCACTAGCGACCTACGAGCAGTACTTC. Its protein product is CSASSLATYEQYF.

The V and J genes are TRBV19 and TRBJ2-5; D might be TRBD1 (6 bases). Per the germline V gene, CDR1 is LNHDA and CDR2 is SQIVND (reference sequence). V was trimmed by 5 bases and J by 5 bases, leaving 15 bases between them. This CDR3 spans 14 amino acids. The CDR3 is CASSPQQGPETQYF. The CDR3 DNA is TGTGCCAGTAGTCCCCAACAGGGACCGGAGACCCAGTACTTC.

Of note for this clone: A read error may account for a junction end that differs from germline. The gene calls are TRBV11-2 and TRBJ1-2; maybe TRBD1 (6 bases). The CDR3 sequence is 15 residues long. The germline gives CDR1 SGHAT, CDR2 FQNNGV. The CDR3 sequence is CASSTPRGGASGYTF. DNA of the CDR3: TGTGCCAGCAGCACCCCCCGTGGGGGGGCGAGTGGCTACACATTC.

V usage is TRBV15 and J usage is TRBJ2-5, with D unclear. Looked up from germline, CDR1 is LNHNV and CDR2 is YYDKDF (reference sequence). V lost 0 bases to trimming and J lost 4 bases, with 12 bases between them. This CDR3 contains 15 residues. CDR3 sequence (DNA): TGTGCCACCAGCAGAGATCGGGCGGATGGAGAGACCCAGTACTTC. As protein: CATSRDRADGETQYF. The whole variable domain, remainder taken from reference TRBV15 and TRBJ2-5, is DAMVIQNPRYQVTQFGKPVTLSCSQTLNHNVMYWYQQKSSQAPKLLFHYYDKDFNNEADTPDNFQSRRPNTSFCFLDIRSPGLGDTAMYLCATSRDRADGETQYFGPGTRLLVL.

Many counts were recorded for this clone. The same CDR3 also results from other DNA sequences found in this sample. The chain couples TRBV7-8 to TRBJ1-2; no clear D gene. The germline gives CDR1 SGHVS, CDR2 FQNEAQ. This CDR3 has 14 amino acids. V was clipped by 5 bases and J by 7 bases, with 17 bases between them. Here the CDR3 DNA reads TGTGCCAGCAGCCCCGGCTCACTGAGTCGTGGCTACACCTTC. Translating it yields CASSPGSLSRGYTF.

The table lists this clone with many counts. This chain joins TRBV6-5 and TRBJ2-5; 11 bases are a match to TRBD2. Per germline, CDR1 MNHEY and CDR2 SVGAGI. The CDR3 sequence is 16 residues long. With 0 bases clipped from V and 5 bases from J, the junction kept 5 bases outside the gene matches. The CDR3 nucleotides are TGTGCCAGCAGTTACTCTAGCGGGAGGGCCTTGGAGACCCAGTACTTC. Protein: CASSYSSGRALETQYF.

The rearrangement links TRBV11-1 to TRBJ2-5, with 10 bases lining up with TRBD2. Germline CDR1 is SGHAT and CDR2 is FQDESV (reference sequence). After removal of 3 bases from V and 6 bases from J, the junction contained 16 bases not matched to a gene. The CDR3 runs to 18 residues. The CDR3 DNA sequence: TGTGCCAGCAGCTTGGGTTCTCTTCTAGCGGGGGTCGGAAAGACCCAGTACTTC. Residues: CASSLGSLLAGVGKTQYF.